This T cell receptor beta chain was sequenced during a study of blood T cell repertoires in COVID-19. Germline lookup yields CDR1 GTSNPN and CDR2 SVGIG (reference sequence). Between the trimmed V and J ends, which lost 3 bases and 4 bases, there was a span of 9 bases. This CDR3 has 12 amino acids. This table comes from immunoSEQ multiplex PCR, and its TCRdb copy is limited to in-frame clones, with some not included. The sample yields roughly 80,000 clones, approximately 91% seen once. The specimen sequenced was peripheral blood. The source is a woman of 80 years or more with acute or convalescent COVID-19. The rearrangement uses TRBV30 and TRBJ1-1; D unclear. The CDR3 sequence is CAWSRRFTEAFF. CDR3 sequence (DNA): TGTGCCTGGAGCCGCAGATTCACTGAAGCTTTCTTT.